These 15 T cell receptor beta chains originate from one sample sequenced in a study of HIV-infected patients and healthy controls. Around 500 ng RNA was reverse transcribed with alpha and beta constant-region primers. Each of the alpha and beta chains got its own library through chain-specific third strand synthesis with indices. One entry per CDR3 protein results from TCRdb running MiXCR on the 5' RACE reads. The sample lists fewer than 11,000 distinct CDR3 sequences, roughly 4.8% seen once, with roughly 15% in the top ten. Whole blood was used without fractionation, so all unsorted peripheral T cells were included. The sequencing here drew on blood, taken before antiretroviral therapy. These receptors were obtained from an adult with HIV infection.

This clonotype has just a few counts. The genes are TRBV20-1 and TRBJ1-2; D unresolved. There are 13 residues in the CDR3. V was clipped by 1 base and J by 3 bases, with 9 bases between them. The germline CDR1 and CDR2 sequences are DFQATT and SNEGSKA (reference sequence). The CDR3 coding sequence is TGCAGTGCTAGAGCTACAACCGACTATGGCTACACCTTC. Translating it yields CSARATTDYGYTF.

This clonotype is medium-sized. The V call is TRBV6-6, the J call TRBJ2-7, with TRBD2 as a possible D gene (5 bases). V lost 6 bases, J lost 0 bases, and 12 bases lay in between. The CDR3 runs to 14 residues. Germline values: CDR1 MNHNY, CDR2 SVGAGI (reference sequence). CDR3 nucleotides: TGTGCCAGCAGCCGGACTGGCAGCTCCTACGAGCAGTACTTC. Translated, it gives CASSRTGSSYEQYF.

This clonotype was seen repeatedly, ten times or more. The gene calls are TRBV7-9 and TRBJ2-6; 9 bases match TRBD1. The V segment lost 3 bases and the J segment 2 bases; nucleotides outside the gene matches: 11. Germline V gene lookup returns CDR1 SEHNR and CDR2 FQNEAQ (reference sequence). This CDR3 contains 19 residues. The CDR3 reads CASSLGDRGDLTGANVLTF. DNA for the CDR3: TGTGCCAGCAGCTTGGGTGACAGGGGGGATCTCACTGGGGCCAACGTCCTGACTTTC.

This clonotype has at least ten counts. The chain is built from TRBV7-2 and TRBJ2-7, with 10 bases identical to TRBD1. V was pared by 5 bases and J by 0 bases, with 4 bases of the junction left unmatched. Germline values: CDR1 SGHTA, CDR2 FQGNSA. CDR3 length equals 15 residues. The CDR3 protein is CASSQRTGGSYEQYF. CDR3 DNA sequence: TGTGCCAGCAGCCAACGGACAGGGGGCTCCTACGAGCAGTACTTC.

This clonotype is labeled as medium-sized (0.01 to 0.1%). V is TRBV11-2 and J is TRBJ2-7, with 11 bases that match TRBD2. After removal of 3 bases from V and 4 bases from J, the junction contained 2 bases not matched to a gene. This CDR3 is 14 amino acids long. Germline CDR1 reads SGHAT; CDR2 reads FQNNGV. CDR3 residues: CASSFSGGAYEQYF. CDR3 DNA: TGTGCCAGCAGCTTTAGCGGGGGGGCATACGAGCAGTACTTC.

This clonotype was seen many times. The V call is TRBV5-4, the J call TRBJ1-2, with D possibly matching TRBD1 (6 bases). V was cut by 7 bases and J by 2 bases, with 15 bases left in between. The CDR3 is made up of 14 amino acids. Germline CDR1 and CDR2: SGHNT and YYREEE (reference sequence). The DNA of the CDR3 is TGTGCCAGCTCGTTCAGGGGAGTAAACTATGGCTACACCTTC. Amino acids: CASSFRGVNYGYTF. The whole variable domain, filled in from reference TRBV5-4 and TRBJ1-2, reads ETGVTQSPTHLIKTRGQQVTLRCSSQSGHNTVSWYQQALGQGPQFIFQYYREEENGRGNFPPRFSGLQFPNYSSELNVNALELDDSALYLCASSFRGVNYGYTFGSGTRLTVV.

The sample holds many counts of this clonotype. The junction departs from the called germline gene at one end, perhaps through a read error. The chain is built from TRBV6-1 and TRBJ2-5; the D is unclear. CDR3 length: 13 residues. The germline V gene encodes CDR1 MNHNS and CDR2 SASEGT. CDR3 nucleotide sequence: TGTGCCAGCAGGGAAGGTACGGGAGAGACCCAGTACTTC. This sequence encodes CASREGTGETQYF.

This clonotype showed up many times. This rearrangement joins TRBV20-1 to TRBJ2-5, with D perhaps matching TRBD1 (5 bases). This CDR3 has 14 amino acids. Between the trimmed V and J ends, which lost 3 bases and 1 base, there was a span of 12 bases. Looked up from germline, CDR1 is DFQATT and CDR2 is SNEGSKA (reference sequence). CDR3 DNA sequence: TGCAGTGCTAGTACCGACAGTGGCCAAGAGACCCAGTACTTC. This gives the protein CSASTDSGQETQYF.

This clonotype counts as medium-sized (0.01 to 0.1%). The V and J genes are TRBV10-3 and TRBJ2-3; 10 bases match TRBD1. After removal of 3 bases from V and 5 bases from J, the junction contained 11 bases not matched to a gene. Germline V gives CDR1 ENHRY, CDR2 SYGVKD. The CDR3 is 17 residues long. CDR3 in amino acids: CAISDPPGQGREDTQYF. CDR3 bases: TGTGCCATCAGTGATCCACCGGGACAGGGGCGTGAAGATACGCAGTATTTT.

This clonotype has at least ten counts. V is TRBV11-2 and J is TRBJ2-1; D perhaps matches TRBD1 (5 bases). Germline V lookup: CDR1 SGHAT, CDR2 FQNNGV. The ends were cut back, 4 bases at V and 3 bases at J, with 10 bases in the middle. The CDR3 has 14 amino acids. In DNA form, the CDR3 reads TGTGCCAGCAGCTCCCCCAGGGTCTACAATGAGCAGTTCTTC. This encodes CASSSPRVYNEQFF.

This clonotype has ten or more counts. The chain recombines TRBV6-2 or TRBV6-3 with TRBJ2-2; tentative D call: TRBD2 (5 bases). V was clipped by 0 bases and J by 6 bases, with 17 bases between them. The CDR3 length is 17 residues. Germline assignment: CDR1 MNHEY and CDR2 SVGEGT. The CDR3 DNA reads TGTGCCAGCAGTTACTCGCTAGCCACCGCCAGAGCCGGGGAGCTGTTTTTT. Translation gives CASSYSLATARAGELFF.

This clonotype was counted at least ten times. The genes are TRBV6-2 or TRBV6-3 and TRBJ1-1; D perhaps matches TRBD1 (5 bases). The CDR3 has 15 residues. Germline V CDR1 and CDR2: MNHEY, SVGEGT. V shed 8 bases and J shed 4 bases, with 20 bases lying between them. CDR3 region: CASSSPRGGGTEAFF. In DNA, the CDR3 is TGTGCCAGCTCATCCCCCCGGGGGGGTGGCACTGAAGCTTTCTTT.

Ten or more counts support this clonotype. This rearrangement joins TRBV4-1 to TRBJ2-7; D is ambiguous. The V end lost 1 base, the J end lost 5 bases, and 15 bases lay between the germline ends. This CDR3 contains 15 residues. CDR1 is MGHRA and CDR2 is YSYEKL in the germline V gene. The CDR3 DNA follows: TGCGCCAGCAGCCAAGGGCCGGGTGCAGCCCACGAGCAGTACTTC. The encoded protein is CASSQGPGAAHEQYF.

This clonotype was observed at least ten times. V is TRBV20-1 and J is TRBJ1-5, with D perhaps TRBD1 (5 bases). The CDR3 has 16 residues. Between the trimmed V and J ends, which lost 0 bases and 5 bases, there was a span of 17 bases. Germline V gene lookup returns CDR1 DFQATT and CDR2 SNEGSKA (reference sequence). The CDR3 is CSARDGVGGGDQPQHF. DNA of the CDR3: TGCAGTGCTAGAGATGGAGTCGGTGGGGGTGATCAGCCCCAGCATTTT.

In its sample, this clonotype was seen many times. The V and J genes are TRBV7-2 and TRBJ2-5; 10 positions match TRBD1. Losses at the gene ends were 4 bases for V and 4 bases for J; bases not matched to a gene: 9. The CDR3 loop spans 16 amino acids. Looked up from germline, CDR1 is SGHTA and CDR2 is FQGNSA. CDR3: CASSSPRDRGSETQYF. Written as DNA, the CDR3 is TGTGCCAGCAGCTCCCCCCGGGACAGGGGTTCAGAGACCCAGTACTTC.